The clone carrying this T cell receptor beta chain was recorded a few times. Its target is not known. These data originate in a study of T cells after yellow fever vaccination. General study findings and limits: A large majority of primary-vaccination clones showed up again after the booster (roughly 95% CD4, roughly 91% CD8).

Synthesis of TCR cDNA relied on 5'RACE template switching, which attached a universal primer site and UMIs. TCRdb processed the 5' RACE reads anew with MiXCR; each CDR3 protein has one entry. The repertoire holds over 45,000 distinct CDR3 sequences, with 7.1% as singletons. From germline, CDR1 is LNHDA and CDR2 SQIVND (reference sequence). V lost 7 bases and J lost 4, with 8 bases in between. The CDR3 loop spans 12 amino acids. The chain has TRBV19 and TRBJ2-1; D may be TRBD1 (5 bases). Sequenced here: CD8+ T cells sorted from PBMCs, sampled on the day of the first yellow fever vaccination. This receptor was identified in a man aged 18 to 35 who received the YFV17D yellow fever vaccine. CDR3: CASTDSYNEQFF. The CDR3, as DNA: TGTGCCAGTACCGACAGTTACAATGAGCAGTTCTTC.